This T cell receptor (beta chain) was recorded in a study of CD8 T cells in ankylosing spondylitis. TCRdb fed the 5' RACE reads into MiXCR, producing one record per CDR3 protein. The repertoire holds about 220,000 distinct CDR3 sequences, with under 12% as singletons. In germline, CDR1 is MNHNS, CDR2 SASEGT. This CDR3 comprises 15 residues. V lost 5 bases and J lost 8; bases outside the gene matches: 12. Study-wide points: In ankylosing spondylitis blood, a motif of eight highly homologous TCR beta variants appeared characteristic.

This clonotype was observed at least ten times. Its target is not known. Sequenced input: blood, either unsorted or a sorted T cell fraction (not recorded which). The rearrangement joins TRBV6-1 to TRBJ1-2, with TRBD1 identical over 9 bases. The receptor was isolated from a male donor with ankylosing spondylitis or in good health (not recorded which). The CDR3 DNA reads TGTGCCAGCAGTCTAAGCCGGGACAGGGTGGAGGGCTACACCTTC. Its protein product is CASSLSRDRVEGYTF.